This entry features one TCR beta chain sequence. The data stem from a study of beta chain features in type 1 diabetes. Trimming shortened V by 5 bases and J by 6 bases, and 14 bases separated the two germline ends. Per germline, CDR1 ENHRY and CDR2 SYGVKD. This CDR3 comprises 14 residues. cDNA synthesis used the whole RNA isolate, giving expressed TCRB sequences. Sequenced by immunoSEQ multiplex PCR; TCRdb stores in-frame clones only, minus some. This repertoire shows around 40,000 clones, about 51% found once; its top ten account for over 2%. The clonotype comes from a woman between 18 and 29 years old in good health. What was sequenced was Tregs from blood. The rearrangement joins TRBV10-3 to TRBJ2-1, with D perhaps TRBD2 (6 bases). CDR3 region: CAISLPGVGNEQFF. CDR3 DNA sequence: TGTGCCATCAGTTTGCCGGGAGTGGGCAATGAGCAGTTCTTC.